These 31 T cell receptor beta chains were sequenced from one sample in a study of identifying expanded T cells in peripheral blood. Sequencing used immunoSEQ multiplex PCR; TCRdb keeps in-frame clones, though not all of them. The sample lists over 100,000 clones; approximately 90% were seen once. Specimen: blood. The receptor source for this set is a person aged 18 to 75 in good health.

This chain uses TRBV18 with TRBJ1-1; D is undetermined. The CDR3 runs 14 residues. Germline CDR1 and CDR2: KGHSH and LQKENI. Trimming left V 3 bases short and J 0 bases short, with 8 bases between. CDR3 in DNA: TGTGCCAGCTCACCCCGGGCCTTGAACACTGAAGCTTTCTTT. Amino acid sequence: CASSPRALNTEAFF.

The chain links TRBV28 to TRBJ1-5; 7 bases are shared with TRBD1. The CDR3 length is 15 residues. After removal of 1 base from V and 2 bases from J, the junction contained 2 bases not matched to a gene. Per germline, CDR1 MDHEN and CDR2 SYDVKM. This chain's CDR3 is CASSLSDRGNQPQHF. CDR3 coding DNA: TGTGCCAGCAGTTTATCAGACAGGGGCAATCAGCCCCAGCATTTT.

V gene TRBV7-3 combines with J gene TRBJ2-1; a possible D gene is TRBD2 (5 bases). The CDR3 is made up of 15 amino acids. V lost 2 bases and J lost 1, with 9 bases in between. Germline-derived CDR1 and CDR2 are SGHTA and FQGTGA. In DNA form, the CDR3 reads TGTGCCAGCAGCTTAGTACCGGGATCCTACAATGAGCAGTTCTTC. It specifies CASSLVPGSYNEQFF. The full variable domain, its missing parts supplied by reference TRBV7-3 and TRBJ2-1, is GAGVSQTPSNKVTEKGKYVELRCDPISGHTALYWYRQSLGQGPEFLIYFQGTGAADDSGLPNDRFFAVRPEGSVSTLKIQRTERGDSAVYLCASSLVPGSYNEQFFGPGTRLTVL.

This chain links TRBV21-1 with TRBJ2-5; no DNA check was done on the table's D call, TRBD1. TRBV21-1 is annotated as a pseudogene. This CDR3 has 20 residues. CDR3 nucleotide sequence: TGTGCCAGCAGCAAAGTGTCCCCTCAGGGGGGACAGTGTCAGTTAGGGACCCAGTACTTC. The encoded protein is CASSKVSPQGGQCQLGTQYF.

This chain joins TRBV30 and TRBJ2-3, with D perhaps TRBD1 or TRBD2 (5 bases each). From germline, CDR1 is GTSNPN and CDR2 SVGIG (reference sequence). The CDR3 totals 13 residues. Trimming took off 0 bases at V and 5 bases at J, with 9 bases between the two ends. The CDR3 loop reads CAWSVGGGDTQYF. DNA of the CDR3: TGTGCCTGGAGTGTTGGGGGTGGAGATACGCAGTATTTT.

The chain couples TRBV19 to TRBJ2-7; no reliable D call. V was clipped by 4 bases and J by 0 bases, with 10 bases between them. This CDR3 is 14 amino acids long. The germline CDR1 and CDR2 sequences are LNHDA and SQIVND (reference sequence). CDR3 residues: CASSTTESSYEQYF. The CDR3 DNA reads TGTGCCAGTAGTACGACGGAAAGCTCCTACGAGCAGTACTTC.

This clone was found once. This rearrangement joins TRBV7-2 to TRBJ2-1, with D perhaps assigned TRBD1 or TRBD2 (7 bases each). The germline V and J ends were trimmed by 7 bases and 7 bases, with 17 bases remaining between them. CDR1 and CDR2 from the germline V gene are SGHTA and FQGNSA. CDR3 length: 14 residues. The CDR3 loop reads CASTPQGGENEQFF. CDR3 nucleotide sequence: TGTGCCAGCACTCCCCAGGGGGGGGAGAATGAGCAGTTCTTC.

V usage is TRBV6-5 and J usage is TRBJ2-2, with 8 bases aligning to TRBD2. Losses at the gene ends were 2 bases for V and 7 bases for J; bases not matched to a gene: 6. The CDR3 extends over 15 amino acids. Germline CDR1 MNHEY, CDR2 SVGAGI. CDR3 amino acids: CASSYGGRSSGELFF. The CDR3 nucleotides are TGTGCCAGCAGTTACGGCGGGAGGTCAAGCGGGGAGCTGTTTTTT.

This clone has a single count. V usage is TRBV5-5 and J usage is TRBJ1-2; no firm D call. With 0 bases removed from V and 4 bases from J, the gap between germline ends came to 7 bases. Germline V gene sequence: CDR1 SGHKS, CDR2 YYEKEE (reference sequence). This CDR3 has 13 residues. CDR3 sequence: CASSLGGSYGYTF. CDR3 nucleotide sequence: TGTGCCAGCAGCTTGGGTGGTTCCTATGGCTACACCTTC.

The V and J genes are TRBV18 and TRBJ2-3; D gene unclear. Germline V gives CDR1 KGHSH, CDR2 LQKENI. Trimming shortened V by 6 bases and J by 6 bases, and 10 bases separated the two germline ends. The CDR3 totals 12 residues. CDR3 nucleotides: TGTGCCAGCTCCCCCTCTGTGGATACGCAGTATTTT. It encodes CASSPSVDTQYF.

To note about this clone: Other DNA sequences in the sample encode the same CDR3. The chain uses TRBV5-1 and TRBJ2-3, with D perhaps TRBD1 (5 bases). This CDR3 has 15 amino acids. In germline, CDR1 is SGHRS, CDR2 YFSETQ. Trimming removed 0 bases from V and 1 base from J, with 9 bases in between. The CDR3 DNA sequence: TGCGCCAGCAGCTTGGGGCAGGGTGGCACAGATACGCAGTATTTT. Translation gives CASSLGQGGTDTQYF.

The chain is built from TRBV2 and TRBJ2-7; a weak D match, TRBD2 (5 bases). Germline V CDR1 and CDR2: SNHLY, FYNNEI. The length of the CDR3 is 14 residues. Deletions cut 7 bases from V and 0 bases from J, with 13 bases between. The CDR3 protein is CASNRPGDSYEQYF. The CDR3 region has the DNA TGTGCCAGCAACCGACCCGGGGACTCCTACGAGCAGTACTTC.

The rearrangement uses TRBV10-3 and TRBJ2-7; possibly TRBD2 for D (5 bases). V gave up 3 bases and J gave up 6 bases, with 12 bases separating them. In germline, CDR1 is ENHRY, CDR2 SYGVKD. CDR3 size: 13 residues. Written as DNA, the CDR3 is TGTGCCATCAGTGATGGGTCCGAGGGCGAGCAGTACTTC. Residues: CAISDGSEGEQYF.

The rearrangement links TRBV27 to TRBJ1-5, with TRBD1 matching 8 bases. Germline V CDR1 and CDR2: MNHEY, SMNVEV (reference sequence). J was trimmed by 7 bases and V by 6 bases; bases with no gene match: 8. The CDR3 has 14 amino acids. The CDR3 protein is CASRQGAFGQPQHF. The CDR3 coding sequence is TGTGCCAGCAGGCAGGGGGCCTTTGGGCAGCCCCAGCATTTT.

The chain employs TRBV4-1 and TRBJ1-4, with TRBD1 as a possible D gene (5 bases). The germline gives CDR1 MGHRA, CDR2 YSYEKL. V lost 5 bases, J lost 7 bases, and 14 bases lay in between. The CDR3 consists of 14 residues. CDR3 sequence (DNA): TGCGCCAGCAGCTCCAGGGAGCCGGTTGAAAAACTGTTTTTT. Translated, it gives CASSSREPVEKLFF.

This sequence joins TRBV19 and TRBJ2-1; the D is unclear. Trimming shortened V by 5 bases and J by 0 bases, and 14 bases separated the two germline ends. Per the germline V gene, CDR1 is LNHDA and CDR2 is SQIVND (reference sequence). The CDR3 contains 16 residues. The CDR3 spells CASSPVMGGSYNEQFF. In nucleotides, the CDR3 is TGTGCCAGTAGTCCCGTAATGGGCGGCTCCTACAATGAGCAGTTCTTC.

The chain carries TRBV28 and TRBJ2-7; the match to TRBD1 covers 8 bases. Germline lookup yields CDR1 MDHEN and CDR2 SYDVKM. V was clipped by 4 bases and J by 5 bases; unmatched bases: 10. The CDR3 is made up of 15 amino acids. Here the CDR3 DNA reads TGTGCCAGCAGTTCCGGACAGGGATTTTTCCACGAGCAGTACTTC. Residues: CASSSGQGFFHEQYF.

The genes are TRBV9 and TRBJ2-2; no clear D. V dropped 1 base and J dropped 1 base, with 5 bases sitting between them. Germline V gene lookup returns CDR1 SGDLS and CDR2 YYNGEE. CDR3 length: 14 residues. CDR3 residues: CASSVRWNTGELFF. The CDR3 nucleotides read TGTGCCAGCAGCGTAAGGTGGAACACCGGGGAGCTGTTTTTT.

This sequence joins TRBV6-6 and TRBJ1-1, with D uncertain. V was cut by 2 bases and J by 0 bases, with 4 bases left in between. This CDR3 is 13 amino acids long. Germline V gene data show CDR1 as MNHNY and CDR2 as SVGAGI (reference sequence). CDR3 amino acids: CASSYRVNTEAFF. In nucleotides, the CDR3 is TGTGCCAGCAGTTACAGGGTGAACACTGAAGCTTTCTTT.

This rearrangement joins TRBV5-1 to TRBJ1-3, with TRBD1 identical over 11 bases. Germline V gives CDR1 SGHRS, CDR2 YFSETQ. The CDR3 is 16 amino acids. Trimming cost V 1 base and J 6 bases; bases outside gene matches: 6. CDR3 nucleotide sequence: TGCGCCAGCAGCTTGATTGGACAGGGGGCCGCAAACACCATATATTTT. Its protein is CASSLIGQGAANTIYF.

This clone was counted a single time. V usage is TRBV11-2 and J usage is TRBJ1-1, with D maybe TRBD1 (6 bases). CDR3 size: 13 residues. V dropped 5 bases and J dropped 5 bases, with 12 bases sitting between them. Germline V CDR1 and CDR2: SGHAT, FQNNGV. CDR3 residues: CASSPRRGTEAFF. The CDR3 DNA reads TGTGCCAGCAGCCCGCGGAGGGGGACTGAAGCTTTCTTT.

The chain links TRBV10-3 to TRBJ1-6, with unresolved D. Trimming took 11 bases from V and 7 from J, leaving 15 bases between them. Per germline, CDR1 ENHRY and CDR2 SYGVKD. The CDR3 runs 13 residues. This CDR3 is CAVKPNSNSPLHF. The CDR3 DNA is TGTGCCGTAAAACCCAATTCCAATTCACCCCTCCACTTT.

This chain links TRBV11-2 with TRBJ2-7, with no clear D. Germline loops: CDR1 SGHAT, CDR2 FQNNGV. The CDR3 covers 14 residues. Trimming took off 5 bases at V and 2 bases at J, with 13 bases between the two ends. The CDR3 region has the DNA TGTGCCAGCAGCCCTCAAGGCACGCCCTACGAGCAGTACTTC. It specifies CASSPQGTPYEQYF.

This sequence joins TRBV28 and TRBJ1-2; D remains ambiguous. CDR3 length equals 12 residues. V was cut by 1 base and J by 6 bases, with 6 bases left in between. Per the germline V gene, CDR1 is MDHEN and CDR2 is SYDVKM. DNA for the CDR3: TGTGCCAGCAGTTTATTAGACGATGGCTACACCTTC. Amino acids: CASSLLDDGYTF.

The gene calls are TRBV9 and TRBJ2-2; 7 positions match TRBD1. With 2 bases clipped from V and 12 bases from J, the junction kept 13 bases outside the gene matches. CDR1 is SGDLS, CDR2 YYNGEE, per germline. The CDR3 is 15 amino acids. The chain's CDR3 is CASSVATGDHGKLFF. The CDR3 coding sequence is TGTGCCAGCAGCGTTGCTACAGGGGATCATGGAAAGCTGTTTTTT.

This chain uses TRBV7-2 with TRBJ2-1, with a possible D match to TRBD2 (6 bases). V was cut by 3 bases and J by 6 bases, with 12 bases left in between. Germline CDR1 SGHTA, CDR2 FQGNSA. The CDR3 length is 14 residues. The CDR3: CASSLSQGGNEQFF. CDR3 DNA sequence: TGTGCCAGCAGCTTGTCCCAGGGAGGCAATGAGCAGTTCTTC.

V and J are TRBV1 and TRBJ2-3; TRBD2 is the table's D call and was not checked against the DNA. TRBV1 has pseudogene status. CDR3 length: 19 amino acids. CDR3 region: CTSSQGGLAGEVRTDTQYF. The CDR3 DNA is TGCACCAGCAGCCAGGGGGGACTAGCGGGAGAAGTGCGGACAGATACGCAGTATTTT.

V and J are TRBV7-9 and TRBJ2-5, with TRBD1 matching 7 bases. This CDR3 comprises 16 residues. V lost 7 bases and J lost 0; bases outside the gene matches: 11. Germline-derived CDR1 and CDR2 are SEHNR and FQNEAQ (reference sequence). This CDR3 reads CASNLLGTEYQETQYF. CDR3 DNA: TGTGCCAGCAACCTCCTAGGGACAGAGTACCAAGAGACCCAGTACTTC. The full variable domain, with the rest looked up from reference TRBV7-9 and TRBJ2-5, is DTGVSQNPRHKITKRGQNVTFRCDPISEHNRLYWYRQTLGQGPEFLTYFQNEAQLEKSRLLSDRFSAERPKGSFSTLEIQRTEQGDSAMYLCASNLLGTEYQETQYFGPGTRLLVL.

V usage is TRBV5-8 and J usage is TRBJ2-2; D gene uncertain. The CDR3 sequence is 12 residues long. Trimming removed 2 bases from V and 5 bases from J, with 4 bases in between. CDR1 and CDR2 (germline): SGHTS, YDEGEE. The CDR3 region has the DNA TGTGCCAGCAGCTTATTAACCGGGGAGCTGTTTTTT. Translated: CASSLLTGELFF.

The V and J genes are TRBV28 and TRBJ2-7; D is unclear. The V gene's germline CDR1 is MDHEN and CDR2 SYDVKM. The length of the CDR3 is 12 residues. V shed 2 bases and J shed 5 bases, with 7 bases lying between them. The CDR3 reads CASSLIGHEQYF. CDR3 DNA sequence: TGTGCCAGCAGTTTAATCGGACACGAGCAGTACTTC. Filled out from reference TRBV28 and TRBJ2-7, the complete variable domain reads DVKVTQSSRYLVKRTGEKVFLECVQDMDHENMFWYRQDPGLGLRLIYFSYDVKMKEKGDIPEGYSVSREKKERFSLILESASTNQTSMYLCASSLIGHEQYFGPGTRLTVT.

This clone appeared once. The genes are TRBV4-1 and TRBJ1-1; tentatively, D is TRBD1 (5 bases). The CDR3 extends over 16 amino acids. Trimming cost V 3 bases and J 4 bases, with 18 bases left between them. Germline loops: CDR1 MGHRA, CDR2 YSYEKL. CDR3 protein: CASSQQGTRSGTEAFF. CDR3 in DNA: TGCGCCAGCAGCCAGCAGGGCACAAGATCTGGCACTGAAGCTTTCTTT.